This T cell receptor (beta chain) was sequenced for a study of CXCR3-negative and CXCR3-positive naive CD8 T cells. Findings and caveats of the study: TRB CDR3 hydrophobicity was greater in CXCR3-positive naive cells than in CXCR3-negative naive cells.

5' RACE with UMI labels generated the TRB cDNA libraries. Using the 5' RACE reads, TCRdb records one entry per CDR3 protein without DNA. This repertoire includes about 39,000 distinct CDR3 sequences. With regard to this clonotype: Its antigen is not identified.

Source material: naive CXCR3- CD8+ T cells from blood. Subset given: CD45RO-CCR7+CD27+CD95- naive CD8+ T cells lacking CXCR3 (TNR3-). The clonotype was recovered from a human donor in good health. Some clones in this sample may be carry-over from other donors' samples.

The CDR3 here is CSARGQADNEQFF. The chain employs TRBV20-1 and TRBJ2-1; TCRdb names TRBD1, which stays unverified in the absence of DNA. This CDR3 is 13 amino acids long. Germline V gene lookup returns CDR1 DFQATT and CDR2 SNEGSKA (reference sequence).